The 18 T cell receptor beta chains given below trace back to one sample, sequenced in a study of brain T cells in children with intractable seizures. Assay used: immunoSEQ multiplex PCR; TCRdb lists only in-frame clones, some missing. The sample has about 80,000 clones; around 91% are singletons. The source was peripheral blood, collected at surgery. All receptors derive from a girl between 2 and 10 years old with Rasmussen encephalitis and intractable seizures.

The rearrangement uses TRBV15 and TRBJ1-2, with D hard to call. This CDR3 has 13 residues. CDR1 and CDR2 (germline): LNHNV, YYDKDF (reference sequence). The V end was cut by 5 bases, the J end by 8 bases, with 15 bases between. CDR3: CATSGPPVGGYTF. The CDR3 nucleotides read TGTGCCACCAGCGGGCCCCCAGTTGGGGGCTACACCTTC. The full variable domain, in which reference TRBV15 and TRBJ1-2 provide the parts outside the CDR3, is DAMVIQNPRYQVTQFGKPVTLSCSQTLNHNVMYWYQQKSSQAPKLLFHYYDKDFNNEADTPDNFQSRRPNTSFCFLDIRSPGLGDTAMYLCATSGPPVGGYTFGSGTRLTVV.

The CDR3 nucleotides read TGTGCCAGCAGCCTCATAGGGGGGAACTATGGCTACACCTTC. Translated: CASSLIGGNYGYTF. The chain employs TRBV3-1 (or the pseudogene TRBV3-2) and TRBJ1-2, with D tentatively TRBD1 (6 bases). This CDR3 contains 14 residues. Trimming stripped 4 bases from V and 2 bases from J, with 11 bases between. The germline V gene has CDR1 LGHDT and CDR2 YNNKEL (reference sequence).

The chain joins TRBV9 to TRBJ2-2; possibly TRBD1 or TRBD2 for D (6 bases each). V was cut by 4 bases and J by 0 bases, with 19 bases left in between. CDR1 and CDR2 (germline): SGDLS, YYNGEE. This CDR3 is 18 amino acids long. CDR3 sequence: CASSHPSGAGPNTGELFF. The CDR3 DNA follows: TGTGCCAGCAGCCACCCTTCGGGGGCGGGGCCGAACACCGGGGAGCTGTTTTTT.

This clone has just a few counts. The CDR3 sequence: CASIKKGRDTEAFF. Written as DNA, the CDR3 is TGTGCCAGCATTAAAAAGGGGAGGGACACTGAAGCTTTCTTT. The chain uses TRBV7-9 and TRBJ1-1; maybe TRBD1 (5 bases). This CDR3 contains 14 residues. In germline, CDR1 is SEHNR, CDR2 FQNEAQ (reference sequence). Trimming cost V 7 bases and J 3 bases, with 15 bases left between them.

The rearrangement links TRBV21-1 to TRBJ2-7; TRBD1 reflects the table's D call only, with no check against the DNA. TRBV21-1 constitutes a pseudogene. This CDR3 has 16 residues. The CDR3 DNA reads as TGTGCCAGCAGGGAGGTACCGGGACAGGCGGCCTACGAGCAGTACTTC. This sequence encodes CASREVPGQAAYEQYF.

The V and J genes are TRBV21-1 and TRBJ2-6. TRBV21-1 is noted as a pseudogene. CDR3 length: 20 residues. The CDR3 protein is CASSLPPGTFSHSGANVLTF. In DNA form, the CDR3 reads TGTGCCAGCAGCCTCCCTCCCGGGACCTTTTCCCACTCTGGGGCCAACGTCCTGACTTTC.

V usage is TRBV28 and J usage is TRBJ2-2; the D gene is possibly TRBD2 (6 bases). The V gene lost 3 bases and the J gene lost 3 bases, with 14 bases spanning the gap. CDR1 and CDR2 from the germline V gene are MDHEN and SYDVKM. CDR3 length: 16 amino acids. CDR3 in DNA: TGTGCCAGCAGTTTCCCCCCAGGAGGGGACACCGGGGAGCTGTTTTTT. Amino acids: CASSFPPGGDTGELFF.

The chain couples TRBV6-5 to TRBJ2-7; a possible D gene is TRBD2 (6 bases). V was pared by 4 bases and J by 3 bases, with 7 bases between. The CDR3 sequence is 12 residues long. Germline CDR1 is MNHEY and CDR2 is SVGAGI. The CDR3 nucleotides are TGTGCCAGCAGTTTGGGGGGCTACGAGCAGTACTTC. Its translation: CASSLGGYEQYF.

J is TRBJ2-7 and V is TRBV18; D remains unclear. The CDR3 runs 13 residues. The V and J ends lost 3 bases and 4 bases respectively, with 10 bases between them. Germline V gene sequence: CDR1 KGHSH, CDR2 LQKENI. The CDR3 bases are TGTGCCAGCTCACCGTTTAGGGAATACGAGCAGTACTTC. Its protein product is CASSPFREYEQYF.

The count of this clone is one. The chain joins TRBV2 to TRBJ2-7, with D possibly TRBD2 on 6 matching bases. Germline CDR1 SNHLY, CDR2 FYNNEI. This CDR3 is built from 15 residues. Deletions cut 6 bases from V and 9 bases from J, with 24 bases between. In DNA, the CDR3 is TGTGCCAGCAGAGCCGGGACTCTGCCGACCTATTGGCAGTACTTC. Its protein is CASRAGTLPTYWQYF.

The chain couples TRBV2 to TRBJ1-2, with no clear D. The germline CDR1 and CDR2 sequences are SNHLY and FYNNEI. This CDR3 region has 11 residues. Trimming took 7 bases from V and 4 from J, leaving 7 bases between them. CDR3 in amino acids: CASKGVYGYTF. CDR3 nucleotide sequence: TGTGCCAGCAAGGGCGTCTATGGCTACACCTTC.

The chain has TRBV10-1 and TRBJ1-1; D is ambiguous. Germline assignment: CDR1 WNHNN and CDR2 SYGVQD (reference sequence). The CDR3 sequence is 14 residues long. V was pared by 2 bases and J by 6 bases, with 13 bases between. The CDR3 sequence is CASSESPGGAEAFF. The CDR3 DNA reads as TGCGCCAGCAGTGAGAGTCCAGGTGGGGCTGAAGCTTTCTTT.

The chain has TRBV2 and TRBJ1-5; TRBD1 matches at 7 bases. The CDR3 has 14 amino acids. V lost 6 bases to trimming and J lost 4 bases; unmatched junction nucleotides: 6. The V gene's germline CDR1 is SNHLY and CDR2 FYNNEI. The CDR3 coding sequence is TGTGCCAGCAGGGGGACAGCGAAAAATCAGCCCCAGCATTTT. Translated, it gives CASRGTAKNQPQHF.

This chain connects TRBV19 to TRBJ2-5, with D possibly being TRBD1 or TRBD2 (6 bases each). CDR3 length: 13 residues. V was shortened by 9 bases and J by 5 bases, with 16 bases between the two germline ends. The V gene's germline CDR1 is LNHDA and CDR2 SQIVND (reference sequence). CDR3 nucleotide sequence: TGTGCCAGATGGGGGGCGGGATTTGAGACCCAGTACTTC. It specifies CARWGAGFETQYF.

This chain joins TRBV4-1 and TRBJ1-2, with D perhaps TRBD1 (5 bases). V lost 0 bases and J 4 bases, leaving 15 bases between the germline ends. Germline CDR1 and CDR2: MGHRA and YSYEKL. The CDR3 contains 16 residues. The CDR3 protein is CASSQEPQTAIYGYTF. Here the CDR3 DNA reads TGCGCCAGCAGCCAAGAGCCCCAGACAGCAATCTATGGCTACACCTTC.

V gene TRBV10-1 combines with J gene TRBJ1-2; D unclear. The CDR3 extends over 13 amino acids. The germline V and J ends were trimmed by 2 bases and 3 bases, with 7 bases remaining between them. CDR1 is WNHNN and CDR2 is SYGVQD in the germline V gene (reference sequence). Here the CDR3 DNA reads TGCGCCAGCAGTGAGACCCTCCACTATGGCTACACCTTC. This sequence encodes CASSETLHYGYTF.

V gene TRBV6-1 combines with J gene TRBJ2-5, with TRBD1 as a possible D gene (6 bases). Germline V CDR1 and CDR2: MNHNS, SASEGT. V was pared by 5 bases and J by 7 bases, with 14 bases between. This CDR3 region has 13 residues. CDR3 DNA sequence: TGTGCCAGCAGTTTCCTGATACAGGGGACCCAGTACTTC. Translating gives CASSFLIQGTQYF.

The V gene is TRBV21-1, the J gene TRBJ2-5; the table gives TRBD2 as D, unverified against the DNA. TRBV21-1 is noted as a pseudogene. The CDR3 length is 14 residues. CDR3: CASTSEGSAGTQYF. CDR3 coding DNA: TGTGCCAGCACCTCAGAGGGCTCCGCGGGGACCCAGTACTTC.